The 22 T cell receptor beta chains listed next were all sequenced from one sample in a study of T cell responses to AZD1222 COVID-19 vaccine. Sequenced by immunoSEQ multiplex PCR; TCRdb stores in-frame clones only, minus some. The specimen's table records about 140,000 clones. The specimen was peripheral blood. The source of these receptors is an adult in good health.

The chain uses TRBV7-8 and TRBJ1-2, with D possibly matching TRBD1 (5 bases). Per germline, CDR1 SGHVS and CDR2 FQNEAQ. CDR3 length: 17 amino acids. Between the trimmed V and J ends, which lost 1 base and 7 bases, there was a span of 22 bases. CDR3 nucleotides: TGTGCCAGCAGCTTAGAGGCAGGGTACTCGATTTTACGTGGCTACACCTTC. It yields the protein CASSLEAGYSILRGYTF.

The genes are TRBV18 and TRBJ1-3, with 7 bases matching TRBD1. The V segment lost 3 bases and the J segment 4 bases; nucleotides outside the gene matches: 6. CDR1 and CDR2 from the germline V gene are KGHSH and LQKENI. This CDR3 is built from 15 residues. This CDR3 reads CASSPTTGSGNTIYF. CDR3 nucleotides: TGTGCCAGCTCACCCACGACAGGGTCGGGAAACACCATATATTTT.

The chain carries TRBV5-1 and TRBJ2-7; D might be TRBD1 (6 bases). The CDR3 has 16 amino acids. V was cut by 3 bases and J by 0 bases, with 16 bases left in between. Germline V gene data show CDR1 as SGHRS and CDR2 as YFSETQ. This CDR3 reads CASSWDRDTLSYEQYF. As DNA, the CDR3 is TGCGCCAGCAGCTGGGACCGGGACACTCTCTCCTACGAGCAGTACTTC.

The V and J genes are TRBV6-6 and TRBJ1-2, with 8 positions matching TRBD1. The CDR3 has 15 amino acids. Trimming cost V 2 bases and J 4 bases; bases outside gene matches: 6. Germline V gene data show CDR1 as MNHNY and CDR2 as SVGAGI (reference sequence). CDR3 in DNA: TGTGCCAGCAGTTACAACCCACAGGGGGGCTATGGCTACACCTTC. Its translation is CASSYNPQGGYGYTF.

The chain joins TRBV7-6 to TRBJ2-2, with D maybe TRBD1 (5 bases). The ends were cut back, 2 bases at V and 3 bases at J, with 22 bases in the middle. This CDR3 is 19 amino acids long. Germline values: CDR1 SGHVS, CDR2 FNYEAQ. The CDR3 is CASSLYWYRSRNDTGELFF. In DNA form, the CDR3 reads TGTGCCAGCAGCTTATATTGGTACAGGAGCCGCAACGACACCGGGGAGCTGTTTTTT.

This rearrangement joins TRBV30 to TRBJ1-1; D gene ambiguous. Per germline, CDR1 GTSNPN and CDR2 SVGIG (reference sequence). V dropped 0 bases and J dropped 1 base, with 6 bases sitting between them. This CDR3 has 13 amino acids. The CDR3 loop reads CAWSVGANTEAFF. The CDR3 DNA is TGTGCCTGGAGTGTCGGAGCGAACACTGAAGCTTTCTTT. The variable domain in full, with the rest retrieved from reference TRBV30 and TRBJ1-1, is SQTIHQWPATLVQPVGSPLSLECTVEGTSNPNLYWYRQAAGRGLQLLFYSVGIGQISSEVPQNLSASRPQDRQFILSSKKLLLSDSGFYLCAWSVGANTEAFFGQGTRLTVV.

CDR3 nucleotide sequence: TGTGCCAGCAGTTTATTCGACAGGGTTGAAAATTCACCCCTCCACTTT. Translated, it gives CASSLFDRVENSPLHF. The chain recombines TRBV27 with TRBJ1-6; 7 bases are a match to TRBD1. This CDR3 contains 16 residues. V lost 1 base to trimming and J lost 7 bases; unmatched junction nucleotides: 7. Germline V CDR1 and CDR2: MNHEY, SMNVEV (reference sequence).

The CDR3: CASSLLDRRGPSGNTIYF. CDR3 sequence (DNA): TGTGCCAGCAGCTTATTAGACCGACGGGGGCCTTCTGGAAACACCATATATTTT. J is TRBJ1-3 and V is TRBV7-9; TRBD1 is a possible D gene (6 bases). The CDR3 spans 18 residues. Deletions cut 2 bases from V and 1 base from J, with 18 bases between. CDR1 and CDR2 from the germline V gene are SEHNR and FQNEAQ (reference sequence). Supplemented by reference TRBV7-9 and TRBJ1-3, the full variable domain reads DTGVSQNPRHKITKRGQNVTFRCDPISEHNRLYWYRQTLGQGPEFLTYFQNEAQLEKSRLLSDRFSAERPKGSFSTLEIQRTEQGDSAMYLCASSLLDRRGPSGNTIYFGEGSWLTVV.

The chain uses TRBV11-3 and TRBJ2-1; 9 bases agree with TRBD2. The CDR3 consists of 16 residues. J gave up 8 bases and V 1 base, and 9 bases lay outside the gene matches. CDR1 and CDR2 (germline): SGHNT, YENEEA. The CDR3 reads CASSLVGGGGLYEQFF. The CDR3, as DNA: TGTGCCAGCAGCTTAGTCGGCGGGGGGGGCCTGTATGAGCAGTTCTTC. Looking up the rest from reference TRBV11-3 and TRBJ2-1 gives the full variable domain: EAGVVQSPRYKIIEKKQPVAFWCNPISGHNTLYWYLQNLGQGPELLIRYENEEAVDDSQLPKDRFSAERLKGVDSTLKIQPAELGDSAVYLCASSLVGGGGLYEQFFGPGTRLTVL.

The chain combines TRBV6-1 with TRBJ2-2; D perhaps matches TRBD1 (5 bases). Per germline, CDR1 MNHNS and CDR2 SASEGT. The V gene lost 2 bases and the J gene lost 0 bases, with 7 bases spanning the gap. This CDR3 comprises 15 residues. CDR3 amino acids: CASSELTANTGELFF. The CDR3 coding sequence is TGTGCCAGCAGTGAATTGACAGCGAACACCGGGGAGCTGTTTTTT.

The chain combines TRBV3-1 (or the pseudogene TRBV3-2) with TRBJ1-1; D possibly corresponds to TRBD1 (6 bases). The CDR3 totals 13 residues. Germline CDR1 and CDR2: LGHDT and YNNKEL (reference sequence). The V and J ends lost 1 base and 7 bases respectively, with 10 bases between them. In DNA, the CDR3 is TGTGCCAGCAGCCAAGGGAAGGACAGTGAAGCTTTCTTT. Encoded protein: CASSQGKDSEAFF.

V and J are TRBV20-1 and TRBJ2-1; 9 bases are shared with TRBD2. The germline V gene has CDR1 DFQATT and CDR2 SNEGSKA (reference sequence). J was trimmed by 2 bases and V by 3 bases; bases with no gene match: 5. The CDR3 extends over 15 amino acids. The CDR3 here is CSASYGGGAYNEQFF. In DNA, the CDR3 is TGCAGTGCTAGTTACGGCGGGGGGGCCTACAATGAGCAGTTCTTC.

V and J are TRBV27 and TRBJ1-2; D remains ambiguous. Trimming took off 3 bases at V and 2 bases at J, with 10 bases between the two ends. From germline, CDR1 is MNHEY and CDR2 SMNVEV (reference sequence). This CDR3 is built from 14 residues. CDR3 protein: CASSLGYSNYGYTF. DNA for the CDR3: TGTGCCAGCAGTTTGGGTTACTCCAACTATGGCTACACCTTC.

The V gene is TRBV5-4, the J gene TRBJ1-5; no firm D call. The germline V gene has CDR1 SGHNT and CDR2 YYREEE (reference sequence). The V end lost 2 bases, the J end lost 3 bases, and 6 bases lay between the germline ends. The CDR3 runs 13 residues. CDR3 in DNA: TGTGCCAGCAGCTTTGGAGACAATCAGCCCCAGCATTTT. It translates to CASSFGDNQPQHF.

The V gene is TRBV6-5, the J gene TRBJ2-5; D may match TRBD1 or TRBD2 (5 bases each). Germline values: CDR1 MNHEY, CDR2 SVGAGI. V lost 2 bases and J 4 bases, leaving 11 bases between the germline ends. The CDR3 runs 14 residues. The CDR3 here is CASSYGASRETQYF. DNA for the CDR3: TGTGCCAGCAGTTACGGGGCTAGCCGAGAGACCCAGTACTTC.

The CDR3 DNA sequence: TGTGCCATCAGTGAGTTGGGAACAGAGCAGTACTTC. Protein: CAISELGTEQYF. The gene calls are TRBV10-3 and TRBJ2-7; D is ambiguous. The CDR3 runs 12 residues. Germline V gene lookup returns CDR1 ENHRY and CDR2 SYGVKD. The V end lost 1 base, the J end lost 7 bases, and 8 bases lay between the germline ends.

The chain is built from TRBV11-3 and TRBJ1-1; 7 nucleotides line up with TRBD1. The V gene end was trimmed by 0 bases and the J gene end by 4 bases; junction bases not matched to a gene: 5. CDR1 is SGHNT, CDR2 YENEEA, per germline. The CDR3 extends over 15 amino acids. The CDR3 DNA follows: TGTGCCAGCAGCTTAGAAACAGGGGTCGGCACTGAAGCTTTCTTT. Translated: CASSLETGVGTEAFF.

This chain uses TRBV29-1 with TRBJ2-1; D call uncertain. The CDR3 has 14 amino acids. V was trimmed by 5 bases and J by 2 bases, leaving 13 bases between them. Germline CDR1 is SQVTM and CDR2 is ANQGSEA. This chain's CDR3 is CSVTGLRPYNEQFF. The CDR3 nucleotides read TGCAGCGTTACCGGCCTTAGGCCCTACAATGAGCAGTTCTTC.

The rearrangement joins TRBV9 to TRBJ1-4, with TRBD1 identical over 8 bases. The CDR3 runs to 15 residues. J lost 7 bases, V lost 2 bases, and 7 bases had no gene match. Germline CDR1 is SGDLS and CDR2 is YYNGEE. For the CDR3, the DNA is TGTGCCAGCAGCGTGCAGGGGGCGAGCGGTGAAAAACTGTTTTTT. Translating gives CASSVQGASGEKLFF.

The V and J genes are TRBV19 and TRBJ1-3; maybe TRBD1 (6 bases). The CDR3 runs to 13 residues. Germline-derived CDR1 and CDR2 are LNHDA and SQIVND (reference sequence). V was trimmed by 2 bases and J by 6 bases, leaving 8 bases between them. CDR3 bases: TGTGCCAGTAGTATATGGACAGAAAACACCATATATTTT. It specifies CASSIWTENTIYF.

This chain links TRBV25-1 with TRBJ1-2; D gene uncertain. This CDR3 is built from 13 residues. Trimming removed 3 bases from V and 4 bases from J, with 9 bases in between. Germline CDR1 reads MGHDK; CDR2 reads SYGVNS. Here the CDR3 reads CASSEGSLYGYTF. The CDR3 DNA is TGTGCCAGCAGTGAGGGCAGTCTCTATGGCTACACCTTC.

The chain recombines TRBV9 with TRBJ1-2; no definite D call. The CDR3 has 13 residues. The V end was cut by 2 bases, the J end by 4 bases, with 9 bases between. Looked up from germline, CDR1 is SGDLS and CDR2 is YYNGEE. The CDR3 is CASSVGQAYGYTF. The CDR3 nucleotides read TGTGCCAGCAGCGTTGGGCAGGCCTATGGCTACACCTTC.